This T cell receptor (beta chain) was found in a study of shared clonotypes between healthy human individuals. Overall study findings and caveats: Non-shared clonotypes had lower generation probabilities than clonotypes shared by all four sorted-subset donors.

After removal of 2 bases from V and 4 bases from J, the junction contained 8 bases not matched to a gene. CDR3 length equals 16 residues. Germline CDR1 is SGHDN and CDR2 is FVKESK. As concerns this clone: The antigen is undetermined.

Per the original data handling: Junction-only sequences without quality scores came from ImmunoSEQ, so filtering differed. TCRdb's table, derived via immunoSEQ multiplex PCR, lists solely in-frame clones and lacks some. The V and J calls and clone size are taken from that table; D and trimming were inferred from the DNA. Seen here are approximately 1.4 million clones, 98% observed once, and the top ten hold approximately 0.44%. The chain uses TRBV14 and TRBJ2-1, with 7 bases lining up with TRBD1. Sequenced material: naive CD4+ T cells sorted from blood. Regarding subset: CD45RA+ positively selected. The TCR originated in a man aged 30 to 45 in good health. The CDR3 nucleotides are TGTGCCAGCAGCCAACAAGAGGGGGCCTTATACAATGAGCAGTTCTTC. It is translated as CASSQQEGALYNEQFF.